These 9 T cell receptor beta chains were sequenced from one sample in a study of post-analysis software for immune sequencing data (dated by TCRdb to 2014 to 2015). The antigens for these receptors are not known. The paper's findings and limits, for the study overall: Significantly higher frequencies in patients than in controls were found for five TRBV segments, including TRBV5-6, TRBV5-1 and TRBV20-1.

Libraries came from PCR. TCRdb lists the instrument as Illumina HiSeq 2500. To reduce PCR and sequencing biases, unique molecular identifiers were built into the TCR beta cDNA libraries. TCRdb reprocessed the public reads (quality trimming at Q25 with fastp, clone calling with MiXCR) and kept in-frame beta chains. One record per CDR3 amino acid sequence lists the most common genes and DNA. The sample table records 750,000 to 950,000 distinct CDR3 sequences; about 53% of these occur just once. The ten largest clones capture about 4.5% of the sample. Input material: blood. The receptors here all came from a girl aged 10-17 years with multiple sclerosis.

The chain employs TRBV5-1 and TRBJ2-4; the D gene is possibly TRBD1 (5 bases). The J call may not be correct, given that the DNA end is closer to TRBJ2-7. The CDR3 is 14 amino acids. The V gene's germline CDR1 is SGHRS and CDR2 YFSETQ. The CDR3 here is CASSATESLYEQYF. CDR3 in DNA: TGCGCCAGCAGCGCGACAGAGAGCCTCTACGAGCAGTACTTC.

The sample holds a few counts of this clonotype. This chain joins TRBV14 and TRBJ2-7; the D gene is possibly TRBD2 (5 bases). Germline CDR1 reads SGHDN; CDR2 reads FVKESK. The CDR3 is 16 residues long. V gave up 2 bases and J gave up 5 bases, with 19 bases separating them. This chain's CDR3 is CASSQKVIAGTDEQYF. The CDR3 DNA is TGTGCCAGCAGCCAAAAAGTTATCGCGGGTACAGACGAGCAGTACTTC.

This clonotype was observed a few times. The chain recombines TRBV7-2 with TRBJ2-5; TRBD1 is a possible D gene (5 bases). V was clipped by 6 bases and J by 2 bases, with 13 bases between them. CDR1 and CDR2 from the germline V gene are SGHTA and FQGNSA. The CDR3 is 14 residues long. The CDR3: CASRITGPQETQYF. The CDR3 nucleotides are TGTGCCAGCAGAATCACAGGTCCGCAAGAGACCCAGTACTTC.

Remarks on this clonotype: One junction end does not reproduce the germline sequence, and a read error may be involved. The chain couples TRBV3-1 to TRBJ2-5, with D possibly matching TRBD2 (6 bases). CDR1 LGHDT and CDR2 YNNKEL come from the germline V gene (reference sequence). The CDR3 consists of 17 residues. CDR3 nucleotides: TGTACCAGCAGATATTACCGCGGTCGCGGGGTCAAAGAGACCCAGTACTTC. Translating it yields CTSRYYRGRGVKETQYF.

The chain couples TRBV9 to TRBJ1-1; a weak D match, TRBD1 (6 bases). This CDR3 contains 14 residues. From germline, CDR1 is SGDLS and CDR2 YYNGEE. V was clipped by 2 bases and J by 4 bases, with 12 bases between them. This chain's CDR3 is CASSVVTGSTEAFF. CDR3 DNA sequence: TGTGCCAGCAGCGTGGTCACAGGGAGCACTGAAGCTTTCTTT.

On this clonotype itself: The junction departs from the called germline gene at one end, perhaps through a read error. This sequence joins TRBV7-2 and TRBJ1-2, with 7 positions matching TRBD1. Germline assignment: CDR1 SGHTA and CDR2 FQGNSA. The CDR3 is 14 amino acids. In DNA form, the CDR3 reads TGTGCCAGTAGCTTTAAGACAGGGACCTATGGCTACACCTTC. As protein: CASSFKTGTYGYTF.

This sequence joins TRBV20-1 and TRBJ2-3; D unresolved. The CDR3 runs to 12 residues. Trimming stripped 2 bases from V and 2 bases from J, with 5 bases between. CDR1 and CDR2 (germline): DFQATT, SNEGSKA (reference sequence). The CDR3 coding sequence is TGCAGTGCTAGACCCTACACAGATACGCAGTATTTT. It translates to CSARPYTDTQYF.

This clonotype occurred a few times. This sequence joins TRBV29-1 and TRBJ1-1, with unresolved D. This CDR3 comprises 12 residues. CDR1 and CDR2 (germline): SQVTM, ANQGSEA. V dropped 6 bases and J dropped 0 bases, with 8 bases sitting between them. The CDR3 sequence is CSVEPLNTEAFF. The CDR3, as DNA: TGCAGCGTGGAACCGCTGAACACTGAAGCTTTCTTT. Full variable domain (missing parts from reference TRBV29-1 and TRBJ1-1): SAVISQKPSRDICQRGTSLTIQCQVDSQVTMMFWYRQQPGQSLTLIATANQGSEATYESGFVIDKFPISRPNLTFSTLTVSNMSPEDSSIYLCSVEPLNTEAFFGQGTRLTVV.

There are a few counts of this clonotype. The CDR3 DNA follows: TGCAGTGCTAGCCCCCCCCAGAACACTGAAGCTTTCTTT. Protein: CSASPPQNTEAFF. This rearrangement joins TRBV20-1 to TRBJ1-1; no definite D call. The CDR3 consists of 13 residues. The germline V gene has CDR1 DFQATT and CDR2 SNEGSKA (reference sequence). V shed 3 bases and J shed 1 base, with 9 bases lying between them.